This entry concerns a single TCR beta chain. These data are taken from a study of blood T cell repertoires in COVID-19. Study background: Donors in the United States, Italy and Spain gave samples during acute or convalescent COVID-19. In each case, the material was cDNA or gDNA derived from T cells, B-cell-depleted T cells, or PBMCs.

The CDR3 runs 14 residues. Germline loops: CDR1 MDHEN, CDR2 SYDVKM. V was trimmed by 7 bases and J by 4 bases, leaving 16 bases between them. Original processing methods: Amplifying reference gene primers gave estimates of nucleated cell counts. Clones were read by immunoSEQ multiplex PCR, and TCRdb kept only the in-frame ones, dropping some. D and trimming were read from the DNA, whereas the V and J calls and clone size are those reported in that table. The table records about 270,000 clones, 82% of them present only once. The sequence came from a woman under 30 with acute or convalescent COVID-19. The specimen was peripheral blood. V is TRBV28 and J is TRBJ1-2, with D unclear. The CDR3 is CASTEVPLRYGYTF. CDR3 nucleotide sequence: TGTGCCAGCACAGAGGTCCCGCTGCGCTATGGCTACACCTTC.